The clone carrying this T cell receptor (beta chain) was recorded once. CDR1 and CDR2 from the germline V gene are SGDLS and YYNGEE. Deletions cut 4 bases from V and 0 bases from J, with 15 bases between. The CDR3 contains 16 residues. In the original processing: Amplification from reference gene primers served as the basis for estimated nucleated cell counts. The protocol was immunoSEQ multiplex PCR, while the TCRdb copy is restricted to in-frame clones and leaves out a portion. Clone size and the V and J calls come from that table; the DNA yielded D and trimming. Here the sample spans around 70,000 clones, roughly nine tenths being singletons. The sample is drawn from a study of blood T cell repertoires in COVID-19.

The receptor comes from a human donor in a cohort sampled during active COVID-19. The rearrangement uses TRBV9 and TRBJ2-3; a weak D match, TRBD1 (6 bases). Sequences were obtained from peripheral blood. Written as DNA, the CDR3 is TGTGCCAGCAGCCCCCGGACAGCCAGTAGCACAGATACGCAGTATTTT. It translates to CASSPRTASSTDTQYF.